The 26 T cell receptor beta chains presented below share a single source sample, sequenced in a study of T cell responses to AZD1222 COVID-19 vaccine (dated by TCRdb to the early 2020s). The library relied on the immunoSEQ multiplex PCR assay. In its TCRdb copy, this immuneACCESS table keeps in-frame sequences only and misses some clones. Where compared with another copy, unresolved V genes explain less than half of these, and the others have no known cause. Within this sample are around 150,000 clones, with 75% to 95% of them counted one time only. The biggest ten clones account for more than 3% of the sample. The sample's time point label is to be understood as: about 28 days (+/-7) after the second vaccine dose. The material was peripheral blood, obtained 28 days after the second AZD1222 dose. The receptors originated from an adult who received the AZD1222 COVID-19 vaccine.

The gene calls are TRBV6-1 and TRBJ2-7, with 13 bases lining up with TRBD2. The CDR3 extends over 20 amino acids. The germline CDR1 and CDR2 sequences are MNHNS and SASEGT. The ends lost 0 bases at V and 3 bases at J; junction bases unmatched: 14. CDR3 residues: CASSEASTSGRVAARYEQYF. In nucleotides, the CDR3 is TGTGCCAGCAGTGAAGCTAGTACTAGCGGGAGGGTAGCTGCTCGCTACGAGCAGTACTTC.

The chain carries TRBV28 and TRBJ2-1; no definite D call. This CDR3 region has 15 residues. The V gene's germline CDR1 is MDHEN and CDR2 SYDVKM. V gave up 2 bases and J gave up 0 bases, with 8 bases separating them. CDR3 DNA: TGTGCCAGCAGTTTAGCCCTTGTCTCCTACAATGAGCAGTTCTTC. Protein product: CASSLALVSYNEQFF.

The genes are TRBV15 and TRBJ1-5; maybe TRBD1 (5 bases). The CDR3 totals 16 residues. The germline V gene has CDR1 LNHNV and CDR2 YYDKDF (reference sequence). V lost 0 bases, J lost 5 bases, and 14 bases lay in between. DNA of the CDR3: TGTGCCACCAGCAGAGATCTGGGCAGGGTTGATCAGCCCCAGCATTTT. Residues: CATSRDLGRVDQPQHF.

The CDR3 nucleotides read TGCGCCAGCAGCTTGGGGGACCGTTCTGGAAACACCATATATTTT. This translates into CASSLGDRSGNTIYF. The chain uses TRBV5-1 and TRBJ1-3, with D possibly TRBD1 on 5 matching bases. CDR1 SGHRS and CDR2 YFSETQ come from the germline V gene. Between the trimmed V and J ends, which lost 0 bases and 1 base, there was a span of 8 bases. CDR3 length: 15 amino acids.

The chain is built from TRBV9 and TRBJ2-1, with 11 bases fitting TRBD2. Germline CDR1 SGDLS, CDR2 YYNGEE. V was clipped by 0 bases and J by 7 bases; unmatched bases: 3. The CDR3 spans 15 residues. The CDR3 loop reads CASSVVASGRNEQFF. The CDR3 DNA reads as TGTGCCAGCAGCGTAGTGGCTAGCGGGAGGAATGAGCAGTTCTTC.

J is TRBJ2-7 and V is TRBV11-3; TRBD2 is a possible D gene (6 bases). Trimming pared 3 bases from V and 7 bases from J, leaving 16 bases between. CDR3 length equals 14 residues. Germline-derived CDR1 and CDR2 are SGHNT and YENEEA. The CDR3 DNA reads TGTGCCAGCAGCTTTAGCCCGACTAGTGAGGAGCAGTACTTC. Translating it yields CASSFSPTSEEQYF.

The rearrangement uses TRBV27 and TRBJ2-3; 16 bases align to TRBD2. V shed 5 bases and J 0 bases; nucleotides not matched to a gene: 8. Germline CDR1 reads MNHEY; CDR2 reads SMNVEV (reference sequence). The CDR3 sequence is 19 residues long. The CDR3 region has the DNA TGTGCCAGCAGTCCCGGGACTAGCGGGAGGGTTGGGAGCACAGATACGCAGTATTTT. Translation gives CASSPGTSGRVGSTDTQYF.

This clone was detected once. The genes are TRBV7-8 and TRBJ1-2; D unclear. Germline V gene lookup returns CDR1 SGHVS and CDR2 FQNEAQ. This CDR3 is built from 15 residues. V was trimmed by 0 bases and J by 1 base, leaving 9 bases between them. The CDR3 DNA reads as TGTGCCAGCAGCTTAGCAGGCAGCATTAACTATGGCTACACCTTC. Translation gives CASSLAGSINYGYTF.

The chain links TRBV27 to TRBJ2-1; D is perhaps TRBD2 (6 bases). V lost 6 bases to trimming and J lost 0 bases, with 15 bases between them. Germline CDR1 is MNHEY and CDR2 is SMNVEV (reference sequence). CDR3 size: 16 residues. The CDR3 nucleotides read TGTGCCAGCAGCCTCCTTCCGGGAGCCTCCTACAATGAGCAGTTCTTC. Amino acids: CASSLLPGASYNEQFF.

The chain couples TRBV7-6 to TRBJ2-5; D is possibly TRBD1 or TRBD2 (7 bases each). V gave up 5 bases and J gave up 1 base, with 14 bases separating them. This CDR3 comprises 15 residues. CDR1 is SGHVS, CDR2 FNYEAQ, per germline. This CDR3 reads CASSPGGTAQETQYF. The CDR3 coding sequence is TGTGCCAGCAGCCCCGGGGGGACAGCCCAAGAGACCCAGTACTTC.

CDR3 nucleotide sequence: TGTGCCAGCAGTGATCTGCCAGGTAGAGATCAGCCCCAGCATTTT. As protein: CASSDLPGRDQPQHF. This chain connects TRBV2 to TRBJ1-5; D gene ambiguous. Per germline, CDR1 SNHLY and CDR2 FYNNEI. V dropped 3 bases and J dropped 5 bases, with 14 bases sitting between them. The length of the CDR3 is 15 residues.

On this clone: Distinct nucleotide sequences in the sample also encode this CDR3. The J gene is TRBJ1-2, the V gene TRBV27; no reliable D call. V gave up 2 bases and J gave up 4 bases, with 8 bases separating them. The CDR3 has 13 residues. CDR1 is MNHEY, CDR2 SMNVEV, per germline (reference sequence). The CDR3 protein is CASSLGRSYGYTF. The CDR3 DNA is TGTGCCAGCAGTTTAGGGAGGAGCTATGGCTACACCTTC.

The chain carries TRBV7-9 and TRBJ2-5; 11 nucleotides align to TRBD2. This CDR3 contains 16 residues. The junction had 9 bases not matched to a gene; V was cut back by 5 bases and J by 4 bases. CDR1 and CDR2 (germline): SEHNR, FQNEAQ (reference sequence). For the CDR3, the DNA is TGTGCCAGCAGCCACCACGATGGACTAGCGGGAGAGACCCAGTACTTC. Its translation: CASSHHDGLAGETQYF.

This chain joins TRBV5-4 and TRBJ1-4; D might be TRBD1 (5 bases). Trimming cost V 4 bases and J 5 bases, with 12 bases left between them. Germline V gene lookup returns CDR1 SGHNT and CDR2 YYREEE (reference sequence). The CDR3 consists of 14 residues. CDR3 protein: CASSTGALNEKLFF. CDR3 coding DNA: TGTGCCAGCAGCACCGGGGCCCTCAATGAAAAACTGTTTTTT.

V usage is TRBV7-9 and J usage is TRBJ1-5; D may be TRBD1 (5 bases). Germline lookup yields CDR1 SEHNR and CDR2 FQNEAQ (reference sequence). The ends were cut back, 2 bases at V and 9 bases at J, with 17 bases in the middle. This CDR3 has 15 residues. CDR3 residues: CASSLFVGGEGPQHF. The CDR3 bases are TGTGCCAGCAGCTTATTTGTGGGGGGAGAGGGGCCCCAGCATTTT.

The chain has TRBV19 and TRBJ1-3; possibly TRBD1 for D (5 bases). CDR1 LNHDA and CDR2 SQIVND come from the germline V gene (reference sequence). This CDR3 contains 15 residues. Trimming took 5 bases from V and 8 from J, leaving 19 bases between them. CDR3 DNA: TGTGCCAGTAGTCCGACCGGGACTCCTAGGCACACCATATATTTT. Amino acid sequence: CASSPTGTPRHTIYF.

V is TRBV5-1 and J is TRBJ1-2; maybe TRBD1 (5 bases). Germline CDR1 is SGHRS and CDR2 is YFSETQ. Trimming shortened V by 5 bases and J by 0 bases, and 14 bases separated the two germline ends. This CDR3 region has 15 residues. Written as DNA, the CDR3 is TGCGCCAGCAGACGTCAGGGCGAAGCTAACTATGGCTACACCTTC. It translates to CASRRQGEANYGYTF.

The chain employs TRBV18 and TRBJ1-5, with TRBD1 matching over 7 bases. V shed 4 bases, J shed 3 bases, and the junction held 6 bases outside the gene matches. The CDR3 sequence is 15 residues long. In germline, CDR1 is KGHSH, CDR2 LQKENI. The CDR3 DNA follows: TGTGCCAGCTCACGAAGGGGGACAGACAATCAGCCCCAGCATTTT. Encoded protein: CASSRRGTDNQPQHF.

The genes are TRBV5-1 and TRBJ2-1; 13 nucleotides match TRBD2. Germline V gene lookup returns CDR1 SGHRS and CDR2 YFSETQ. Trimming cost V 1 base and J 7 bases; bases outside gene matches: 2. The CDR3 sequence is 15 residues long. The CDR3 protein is CASSLRLAGGNEQFF. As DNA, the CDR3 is TGCGCCAGCAGCTTGAGACTAGCGGGAGGTAATGAGCAGTTCTTC.

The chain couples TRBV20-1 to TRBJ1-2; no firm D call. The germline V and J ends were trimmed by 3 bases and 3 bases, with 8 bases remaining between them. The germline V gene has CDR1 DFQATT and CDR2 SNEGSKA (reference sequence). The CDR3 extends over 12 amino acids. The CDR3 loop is CSASLGDYGYTF. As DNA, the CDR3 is TGCAGTGCTAGTTTGGGTGACTATGGCTACACCTTC.

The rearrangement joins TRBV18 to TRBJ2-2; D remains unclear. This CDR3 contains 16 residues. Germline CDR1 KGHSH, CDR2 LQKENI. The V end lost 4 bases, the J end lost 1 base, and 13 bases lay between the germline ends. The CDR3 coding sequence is TGTGCCAGCTCACTAAGAAGTATTATGAACACCGGGGAGCTGTTTTTT. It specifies CASSLRSIMNTGELFF.

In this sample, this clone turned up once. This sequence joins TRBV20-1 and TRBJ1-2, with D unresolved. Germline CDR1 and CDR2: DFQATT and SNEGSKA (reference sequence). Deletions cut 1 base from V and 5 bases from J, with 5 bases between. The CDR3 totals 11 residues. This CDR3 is CSARGDYGYTF. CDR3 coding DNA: TGCAGTGCTAGAGGTGATTATGGCTACACCTTC.

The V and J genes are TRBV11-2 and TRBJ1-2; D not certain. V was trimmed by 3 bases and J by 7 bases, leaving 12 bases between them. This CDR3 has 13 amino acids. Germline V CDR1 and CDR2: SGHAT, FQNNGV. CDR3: CASSLVAGPGYTF. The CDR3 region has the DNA TGTGCCAGCAGCTTGGTGGCAGGACCTGGCTACACCTTC. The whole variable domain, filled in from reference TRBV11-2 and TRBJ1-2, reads EAGVAQSPRYKIIEKRQSVAFWCNPISGHATLYWYQQILGQGPKLLIQFQNNGVVDDSQLPKDRFSAERLKGVDSTLKIQPAKLEDSAVYLCASSLVAGPGYTFGSGTRLTVV.

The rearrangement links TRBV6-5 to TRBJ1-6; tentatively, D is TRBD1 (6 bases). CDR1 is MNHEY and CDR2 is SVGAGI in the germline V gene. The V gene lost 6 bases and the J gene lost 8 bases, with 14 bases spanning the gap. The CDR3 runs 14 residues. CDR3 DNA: TGTGCCAGCAGGTCCCCAGGGGACCATTCACCCCTCCACTTT. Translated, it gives CASRSPGDHSPLHF.

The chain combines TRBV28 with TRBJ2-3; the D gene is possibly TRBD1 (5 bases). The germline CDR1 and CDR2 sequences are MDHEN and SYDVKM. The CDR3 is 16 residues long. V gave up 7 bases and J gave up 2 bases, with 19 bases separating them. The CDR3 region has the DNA TGTGCCAGCAATAAAATAGGGGCGGTCGCCACAGATACGCAGTATTTT. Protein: CASNKIGAVATDTQYF. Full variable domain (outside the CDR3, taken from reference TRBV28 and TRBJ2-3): DVKVTQSSRYLVKRTGEKVFLECVQDMDHENMFWYRQDPGLGLRLIYFSYDVKMKEKGDIPEGYSVSREKKERFSLILESASTNQTSMYLCASNKIGAVATDTQYFGPGTRLTVL.

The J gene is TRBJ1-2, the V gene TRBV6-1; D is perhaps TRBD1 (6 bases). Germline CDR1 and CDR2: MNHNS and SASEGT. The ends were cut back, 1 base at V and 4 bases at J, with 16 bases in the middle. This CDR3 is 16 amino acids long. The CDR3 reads CASSEGALQGFYGYTF. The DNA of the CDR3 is TGTGCCAGCAGTGAAGGGGCCCTACAGGGATTCTATGGCTACACCTTC.